This T cell receptor beta chain came from a study of T cell repertoires in cytomegalovirus infection. Study at large: Both CMV infection and a matching HLA type were indicated by public TCR beta signatures. Study-level results: Dominating the ex vivo response were HLA-C-restricted CMV-specific TCR beta clonotypes.

Germline values: CDR1 MDHEN, CDR2 SYDVKM. This CDR3 comprises 18 residues. With V trimmed by 6 bases and J by 5 bases, 18 bases remained unmatched. Concerning this clonotype itself: Its matching antigen is unknown.

In TCRdb, the reads were re-called with MiXCR into one record per CDR3 protein. The sample lists 200,000 or so distinct CDR3 sequences; about 38% were seen once. The chain employs TRBV28 and TRBJ2-5; 10 bases fit TRBD1. The origin of this receptor is a human donor in good health (CMV status not recorded). Some clones in this sample may be carry-over from other donors' samples. The material was CD8+ T cells from cultured PBMCs, obtained from culture after CMV antigen stimulation. The CDR3 spells CASSPNPFGQGEGETQYF. For the CDR3, the DNA is TGTGCCAGCAGCCCTAACCCTTTCGGACAGGGGGAAGGCGAGACCCAGTACTTC.